This is a list of T cell receptor beta chains from one sample in a study of human T cells and chemical hapten exposure. TCRdb independently ran MiXCR on the RACE reads; one entry per CDR3 protein. The sample has under 40,000 distinct CDR3 sequences; around 6.4% are singletons. Sequenced material: whole blood, taken in connection with sensitization to the hapten diphenylcyclopropenone (DPC). Source of these receptors: a woman aged 25-40 years with alopecia areata. Some clones in this sample may be carry-over from other donors' samples. Each CDR3 is given with its conserved first and last residue. A D gene is named only where the DNA matches it firmly. The size field is filled for only some rows; it gives once, few, many or a size class.

V gene: TRBV12-3/TRBV12-4
J gene: TRBJ2-7
CDR3 length: 15
clone size: many
D gene: TRBD2
CDR3 DNA: TGTGCCAGCAGTTTGGCTAGCGGGGGCTCCTACGAGCAGTACTTC
CDR3 protein: CASSLASGGSYEQYF

V gene: TRBV20-1
J gene: TRBJ1-2
CDR3 length: 16
clone size: many
D gene: TRBD1
CDR3 DNA: TGCAGTGCTCTCCGGACAGGGGGCGCTTCTAACTATGGCTACACCTTC
CDR3 protein: CSALRTGGASNYGYTF

V gene: TRBV20-1
J gene: TRBJ2-5
CDR3 length: 14
clone size: NA
D gene: NA
CDR3 DNA: TGCAGTGCTAGAGGCTCAGGGGCGGCGGAGACCCAGTACTTC
CDR3 protein: CSARGSGAAETQYF

V gene: TRBV6-1
J gene: TRBJ2-5
CDR3 length: 15
clone size: NA
D gene: NA
CDR3 DNA: TGTGCCAGCCCCCCCCAGGCCAGGGCCCAAGAGACCCAGTACTTC
CDR3 protein: CASPPQARAQETQYF

V gene: TRBV6-2/TRBV6-3
J gene: TRBJ1-5
CDR3 length: 16
clone size: NA
D gene: NA
CDR3 DNA: TGTGCCAGCAGTTCCCAGGGCCGGGGAGATCATCAGCCCCAGCATTTT
CDR3 protein: CASSSQGRGDHQPQHF

V gene: TRBV7-9
J gene: TRBJ2-6
CDR3 length: 16
clone size: many
D gene: NA
CDR3 DNA: TGTGCCAGCAGTCTTACGTCTCCCTCTGGGGCCAACGTCCTGACTTTC
CDR3 protein: CASSLTSPSGANVLTF

V gene: TRBV7-2
J gene: TRBJ2-1
CDR3 length: 13
clone size: few
D gene: NA
CDR3 DNA: TGTGCCAGCAGCTTAGATAGTTCCGCGAGTGGGTACTTC
CDR3 protein: CASSLDSSASGYF

V gene: TRBV4-1
J gene: TRBJ2-2
CDR3 length: 17
clone size: many
D gene: NA
CDR3 DNA: TGCGCCAGCAGCCCCACTGGGCAGGGGCTCAACACCGGGGAGCTGTTTTTT
CDR3 protein: CASSPTGQGLNTGELFF

V gene: TRBV20-1
J gene: TRBJ1-5
CDR3 length: 13
clone size: few
D gene: TRBD1
CDR3 DNA: TGCAGTGCTAGATTCAGGGGGAATCAGCCCCAGCATTTT
CDR3 protein: CSARFRGNQPQHF

V gene: TRBV10-2
J gene: TRBJ2-5
CDR3 length: 14
clone size: many
D gene: TRBD2
CDR3 DNA: TGCGCCAGAACTAGCGGGGGCTCCCAAGAGACCCAGTACTTC
CDR3 protein: CARTSGGSQETQYF

V gene: TRBV9
J gene: TRBJ1-1
CDR3 length: 13
clone size: NA
D gene: NA
CDR3 DNA: TGTGCCAGCAGCTCCCCAGTGAACACTGAAGCTTTCTTT
CDR3 protein: CASSSPVNTEAFF

V gene: TRBV6-2/TRBV6-3
J gene: TRBJ2-3
CDR3 length: 15
clone size: NA
D gene: TRBD1
CDR3 DNA: TGTGCCAGCCTACCCCGCGGGACAGGGTCAGATACGCAGTATTTT
CDR3 protein: CASLPRGTGSDTQYF

V gene: TRBV6-6
J gene: TRBJ2-3
CDR3 length: 15
clone size: NA
D gene: NA
CDR3 DNA: TGTGCCAGCAGGTGGGACGCAACTAGCACAGATACGCAGTATTTT
CDR3 protein: CASRWDATSTDTQYF

V gene: TRBV3-1
J gene: TRBJ1-4
CDR3 length: 16
clone size: few
D gene: TRBD1
CDR3 DNA: TGTGCCAGCAGCCAGCTCGGGACAGGGAATTTCGAAAAACTGTTTTTT
CDR3 protein: CASSQLGTGNFEKLFF

V gene: TRBV5-1
J gene: TRBJ2-6
CDR3 length: 18
clone size: NA
D gene: TRBD1
CDR3 DNA: TGCGCCAGCAGTTTTCAGGGGGCGCTAGAGGGAGGGGCCAACGTCCTGACTTTC
CDR3 protein: CASSFQGALEGGANVLTF

V gene: TRBV9
J gene: TRBJ2-2
CDR3 length: 17
clone size: few
D gene: TRBD2
CDR3 DNA: TGTGCCAGCAGCCCCCGGACTAGCTTTTCGAACACCGGGGAGCTGTTTTTT
CDR3 protein: CASSPRTSFSNTGELFF

V gene: TRBV6-5
J gene: TRBJ2-1
CDR3 length: 15
clone size: NA
D gene: TRBD2
CDR3 DNA: TGTGCCAGCGAGAGAAGCGGGGGGGCCTACAATGAGCAGTTCTTC
CDR3 protein: CASERSGGAYNEQFF

V gene: TRBV6-6
J gene: TRBJ2-7
CDR3 length: 13
clone size: many
D gene: NA
CDR3 DNA: TGTGCCAGCAGTTACTCGTATAGCTACGAGCAGTACTTC
CDR3 protein: CASSYSYSYEQYF

V gene: TRBV6-2/TRBV6-3
J gene: TRBJ2-4
CDR3 length: 13
clone size: many
D gene: NA
CDR3 DNA: TGTGCCAGCATGAGTCCAGCCAAAAACATTCAGTACTTC
CDR3 protein: CASMSPAKNIQYF

V gene: TRBV3-1
J gene: TRBJ2-5
CDR3 length: 14
clone size: few
D gene: NA
CDR3 DNA: TGTGCCAGCAGCCCCTGGTCAGGGGCTGAGACCCAGTACTTC
CDR3 protein: CASSPWSGAETQYF

V gene: TRBV24-1
J gene: TRBJ2-7
CDR3 length: 14
clone size: NA
D gene: TRBD1
CDR3 DNA: TGTGCCACCAGTGATCTGGGACAGGGGGGCGAGCAGTACTTC
CDR3 protein: CATSDLGQGGEQYF

V gene: TRBV6-6
J gene: TRBJ2-3
CDR3 length: 14
clone size: many
D gene: TRBD2
CDR3 DNA: TGTGCCATCGCGGGGGGTCAGGGCACAGATACGCAGTATTTT
CDR3 protein: CAIAGGQGTDTQYF

V gene: TRBV6-5
J gene: TRBJ2-1
CDR3 length: 16
clone size: NA
D gene: TRBD1
CDR3 DNA: TGTGCCAGCAGTTACTCTCCGGGACAGGGGTTCAATGAGCAGTTCTTC
CDR3 protein: CASSYSPGQGFNEQFF

V gene: TRBV7-2
J gene: TRBJ1-6
CDR3 length: 17
clone size: few
D gene: TRBD1
CDR3 DNA: TGTGCCAGCAGCTTCGATCAGGGGGCGTTAAGTAATTCACCCCTCCACTTT
CDR3 protein: CASSFDQGALSNSPLHF

V gene: TRBV25-1
J gene: TRBJ2-2
CDR3 length: 18
clone size: NA
D gene: NA
CDR3 DNA: TGTGCCAGCAGTGAATTGGGGCCAAGGGGGAGAAACACCGGGGAGCTGTTTTTT
CDR3 protein: CASSELGPRGRNTGELFF

V gene: TRBV6-2/TRBV6-3
J gene: TRBJ2-5
CDR3 length: 14
clone size: many
D gene: NA
CDR3 DNA: TGTGCCAGCAGTCCAGACTACATCCAAGAGACCCAGTACTTC
CDR3 protein: CASSPDYIQETQYF

V gene: TRBV12-3/TRBV12-4
J gene: TRBJ1-4
CDR3 length: 13
clone size: many
D gene: NA
CDR3 DNA: TGTGCCAGCAGTGAAGACGGGGAGGAAAAACTGTTTTTT
CDR3 protein: CASSEDGEEKLFF

V gene: TRBV4-1
J gene: TRBJ1-2
CDR3 length: 16
clone size: NA
D gene: NA
CDR3 DNA: TGCGCCAGCAGCCAAGAAAGGGACACAAGATTGGGGGGCTACACCTTC
CDR3 protein: CASSQERDTRLGGYTF

V gene: TRBV7-9
J gene: TRBJ1-2
CDR3 length: 15
clone size: few
D gene: TRBD1
CDR3 DNA: TGTGCCAGCAGCTCGCTCCGGGACAGTGATTACGGCTACACCTTC
CDR3 protein: CASSSLRDSDYGYTF

V gene: TRBV14
J gene: TRBJ2-7
CDR3 length: 15
clone size: many
D gene: TRBD2
CDR3 DNA: TGTGCCAGCAGCCAAGCCGGGGGGGCAATGTACGAGCAGTACTTC
CDR3 protein: CASSQAGGAMYEQYF

V gene: TRBV25-1
J gene: TRBJ2-3
CDR3 length: 14
clone size: many
D gene: NA
CDR3 DNA: TGTGCCAGCAGAAACACCCGAAGGACAGATACGCAGTATTTT
CDR3 protein: CASRNTRRTDTQYF

V gene: TRBV7-2
J gene: TRBJ2-3
CDR3 length: 11
clone size: many
D gene: NA
CDR3 DNA: TGTGCCAGCAGCTTAAGGGTTACGCAGTATTTT
CDR3 protein: CASSLRVTQYF